One sample yielded the 10 T cell receptor beta chains listed below, sequenced in a study of molecular identifiers for immune sequencing clone quantification. TCRdb analysed the PCR reads with MiXCR anew, one entry per CDR3 protein. The repertoire consists of roughly 100,000 distinct CDR3 sequences, with about 35% occurring once and the leading ten covering approximately 10%. Input material: naive CD8+ T cells from blood, with Jurkat cell RNA spiked in. As to subset: FACS-sorted CD8+CD4-CCR7+CD45RA+ naive T cells. The receptor set was obtained from a human donor in good health. Some libraries in this study had Jurkat cell RNA spiked in.

This clonotype was counted between two and nine times. The rearrangement uses TRBV6-5 and TRBJ1-2, with D possibly TRBD1 on 5 matching bases. V lost 6 bases, J lost 8 bases, and 25 bases lay in between. The germline CDR1 and CDR2 sequences are MNHEY and SVGAGI. This CDR3 region has 16 residues. CDR3 loop: CASSPYVVEGRKGYTF. CDR3 DNA: TGTGCCAGCAGCCCATACGTCGTAGAGGGGCGGAAAGGCTACACCTTC.

The genes are TRBV29-1 and TRBJ2-1; D possibly corresponds to TRBD2 (5 bases). The CDR3 contains 13 residues. V was trimmed by 4 bases and J by 8 bases, leaving 15 bases between them. From germline, CDR1 is SQVTM and CDR2 ANQGSEA. In nucleotides, the CDR3 is TGCAGCGTTGGGTATTGGGAGTGGGATGAGCAGTTCTTC. This translates into CSVGYWEWDEQFF.

CDR3 coding DNA: TGTGCCAGCAGCGTAGTGAGCGGGAGAAGAGCAGGGAATGAGCAGTTCTTC. Translation: CASSVVSGRRAGNEQFF. The chain employs TRBV9 and TRBJ2-1; 8 bases are a match to TRBD2. V was pared by 0 bases and J by 7 bases, with 12 bases of the junction left unmatched. From germline, CDR1 is SGDLS and CDR2 YYNGEE. CDR3 length: 17 amino acids.

This clonotype showed up many times. The rearrangement links TRBV5-6 to TRBJ2-7, with D tentatively TRBD2 (5 bases). The CDR3 covers 15 residues. V was shortened by 3 bases and J by 9 bases, with 22 bases between the two germline ends. Germline CDR1 is SGHDT and CDR2 is YYEEEE. The CDR3 region is CASSYSPGSPMGQYF. The CDR3 DNA reads TGTGCCAGCAGCTATTCACCGGGATCACCTATGGGGCAGTACTTC.

The table lists this clonotype with a count of one. A much more abundant neighbour one base away suggests this may be a read error. The chain has TRBV28 and TRBJ1-5, with D perhaps matching TRBD1 (6 bases). Germline V gene data show CDR1 as MDHEN and CDR2 as SYDVKM. This CDR3 is built from 14 residues. CDR3 amino acids: CASSSGGGNQPQQF. Here the CDR3 DNA reads TGTGCCAGCAGCTCCGGGGGCGGCAATCAGCCCCAGCAATTT.

This clonotype appeared a few times. This sequence joins TRBV20-1 and TRBJ2-7; 7 nucleotides line up with TRBD2. This CDR3 comprises 15 residues. The V segment lost 0 bases and the J segment 3 bases; nucleotides outside the gene matches: 8. CDR1 and CDR2 from the germline V gene are DFQATT and SNEGSKA (reference sequence). CDR3 DNA: TGCAGTGCTAGAGACGAAGCGGGGAGGGTCTACGAGCAGTACTTC. Its translation: CSARDEAGRVYEQYF.

This clonotype turned up a few times. V usage is TRBV12-3 or TRBV12-4 and J usage is TRBJ1-4; D gene uncertain. The CDR3 runs 12 residues. With 5 bases removed from V and 8 bases from J, the gap between germline ends came to 9 bases. CDR3 region: CASSTSTEKLFF. In nucleotides, the CDR3 is TGTGCCAGCAGTACCAGTACCGAAAAACTGTTTTTT.

This clonotype was seen more than once but under ten times. The J gene is TRBJ2-3, the V gene TRBV7-8; D is possibly TRBD1 (6 bases). Germline V gene sequence: CDR1 SGHVS, CDR2 FQNEAQ. Trimming took off 2 bases at V and 6 bases at J, with 12 bases between the two ends. The CDR3 is 14 residues long. The CDR3, as DNA: TGTGCCAGCAGCTTACAACAGGGCTCGGATACGCAGTATTTT. It translates to CASSLQQGSDTQYF. The full variable domain, completed using reference TRBV7-8 and TRBJ2-3, is GAGVSQSPRYKVAKRGQDVALRCDPISGHVSLFWYQQALGQGPEFLTYFQNEAQLDKSGLPSDRFFAERPEGSVSTLKIQRTQQEDSAVYLCASSLQQGSDTQYFGPGTRLTVL.

The genes are TRBV7-9 and TRBJ2-7; 8 bases line up with TRBD1. This CDR3 spans 14 amino acids. The trim removed 5 bases at V and 3 bases at J, leaving 6 bases unmatched. The germline CDR1 and CDR2 sequences are SEHNR and FQNEAQ (reference sequence). In DNA, the CDR3 is TGTGCCAGCAGCCAAGGGACAGGAGTCTACGAGCAGTACTTC. Its translation is CASSQGTGVYEQYF.

The sample holds a few counts of this clonotype. This sequence joins TRBV2 and TRBJ2-7, with D possibly TRBD2 on 5 matching bases. Per the germline V gene, CDR1 is SNHLY and CDR2 is FYNNEI. The CDR3 has 10 amino acids. The V end lost 4 bases, the J end lost 8 bases, and 6 bases lay between the germline ends. CDR3 in amino acids: CASSGGQQYF. CDR3 in DNA: TGTGCCAGCAGTGGAGGGCAGCAGTACTTC.